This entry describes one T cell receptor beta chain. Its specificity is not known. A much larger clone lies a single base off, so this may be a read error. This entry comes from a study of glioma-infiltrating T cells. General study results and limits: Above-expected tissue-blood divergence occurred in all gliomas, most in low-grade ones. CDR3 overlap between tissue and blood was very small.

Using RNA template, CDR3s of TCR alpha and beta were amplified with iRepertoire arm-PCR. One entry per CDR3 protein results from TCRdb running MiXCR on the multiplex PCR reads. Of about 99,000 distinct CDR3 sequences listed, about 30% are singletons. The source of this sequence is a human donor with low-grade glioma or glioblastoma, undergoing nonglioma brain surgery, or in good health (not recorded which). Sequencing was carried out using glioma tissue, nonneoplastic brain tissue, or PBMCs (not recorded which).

The CDR3: CASSLSSNNEKFF. CDR3 sequence (DNA): TGTGCCAGCAGCTTAAGCAGTAACAATGAGAAGTTCTTC. The chain carries TRBV7-3 and TRBJ2-1; no firm D call. CDR1 and CDR2 from the germline V gene are SGHTA and FQGTGA. The CDR3 spans 13 residues.